This T cell receptor beta chain emerged from a study of blood T cell repertoires in COVID-19. About the study: Samples taken during acute and convalescent COVID-19 were collected in the United States, Italy and Spain. Sources were T cells, B-cell-depleted T cells, or PBMCs; the material itself was cDNA or gDNA.

The germline gives CDR1 SQVTM, CDR2 ANQGSEA. CDR3 length: 14 residues. V lost 3 bases and J lost 2; bases outside the gene matches: 3. Source study methods: Amplification with reference gene primers provided the estimates of nucleated cell counts. Clones were sequenced by immunoSEQ multiplex PCR, and TCRdb holds only the in-frame ones, with some missing. V, J and clone size derive from that table, while D and trimming were established from the DNA sequence. The sample lists fewer than 35,000 clones, 91% occurring once. What was sequenced was peripheral blood. The TCR was taken from a man between 60 and 70 years old with acute or convalescent COVID-19. The J gene is TRBJ2-7, the V gene TRBV29-1, with 11 positions matching TRBD1. CDR3 protein: CSVDPGQGAYEQYF. The DNA of the CDR3 is TGCAGCGTTGATCCGGGACAGGGGGCCTACGAGCAGTACTTC.